The clone carrying this T cell receptor beta chain appeared once. CDR3 length equals 20 residues. Germline V lookup: CDR1 LGHNA, CDR2 YSLEER. Trimming removed 1 base at V and 0 bases at J, with 19 bases between. The data were taken from a study of blood T cell repertoires in COVID-19. Study background: Samples came from the United States, Italy and Spain, spanning acute and convalescent COVID-19. The cDNA or gDNA used as material had been derived from T cells, B-cell-depleted T cells, or PBMCs.

Methods used by the authors: Estimation of nucleated cell counts was performed using reference gene primer amplification. Libraries were prepared by immunoSEQ multiplex PCR; TCRdb keeps only in-frame clonotypes and omits some of them. From that table come the V and J calls and clone size; the DNA was used to work out D and trimming. The repertoire holds tens of thousands of clones, with roughly nine tenths as singletons. The V call is TRBV4-3, the J call TRBJ1-6; D is possibly TRBD1 (5 bases). The specimen was peripheral blood. This receptor was identified in a woman aged 45-60 years with active or convalescent COVID-19. CDR3 sequence (DNA): TGCGCCAGCAGCCAAGGTGGGGCCTATGGATCGAGCTCCTATAATTCACCCCTCCACTTT. This codes for CASSQGGAYGSSSYNSPLHF.